This TCR beta chain was found in a study of T cell responses to AZD1222 COVID-19 vaccine. Study observations and caveats: Possibly, clonal diversity was underestimated; donors were largely white British and included more females.

Germline V gene lookup returns CDR1 MNHEY and CDR2 SVGAGI. Trimming cost V 0 bases and J 6 bases, with 12 bases left between them. The CDR3 contains 15 residues. Comments on this clone: The antigen remains undetermined.

Clones were sequenced by immunoSEQ multiplex PCR, and TCRdb holds only the in-frame ones, with some missing. The table shows around 85,000 clones, with around 90% occurring only once. This TCR was sampled from an adult who received the AZD1222 COVID-19 vaccine. Specimen: peripheral blood, collected 28 days after the second AZD1222 dose. The chain combines TRBV6-5 with TRBJ1-5; tentatively, D is TRBD1 (5 bases). DNA of the CDR3: TGTGCCAGCAGTTACTCGGGGGATGGGTCTCAGCCCCAGCATTTT. Translation: CASSYSGDGSQPQHF.